This T cell receptor beta chain was profiled in a study of T cells in Graves' hyperthyroidism and ophthalmopathy. In its sample, this clonotype was seen a few times. It was RNA transcripts that yielded the amplified TCR beta CDR3 regions. The study used the HTBI primer set for a first-round RT-PCR of the TCR CDR3. Using its own MiXCR run on the multiplex PCR reads, TCRdb lists one record per CDR3 protein. The sample contains hundreds of thousands of distinct CDR3 sequences, around 13% of which appear only once. Specimen: blood. The receptor was isolated from a woman aged 18-29 years with Graves' hyperthyroidism.

CDR3 nucleotide sequence: TGTGCCAGCAGAACTGGACACCGGAACACTGAAGCTTTCTTT. Its translation: CASRTGHRNTEAFF. The rearrangement uses TRBV25-1 and TRBJ1-1; possible D gene TRBD1, 5 bases. The CDR3 runs 14 residues. The ends were cut back, 6 bases at V and 1 base at J, with 12 bases in the middle. From germline, CDR1 is MGHDK and CDR2 SYGVNS.